What follows is one T cell receptor beta chain and its context. This sample is drawn from a study of shared clonotypes between healthy human individuals. The table came from immunoSEQ multiplex PCR; TCRdb's copy has only in-frame clones and leaves some out. The data hold roughly 1,000,000 clones, with roughly 74% observed a single time. The V gene lost 2 bases and the J gene lost 7 bases, with 21 bases spanning the gap. The CDR3 has 17 residues. Germline loops: CDR1 LNHDA, CDR2 SQIVND (reference sequence). The sequenced sample was memory CD4+ T cells from PBMCs. As to subset: CD45RA-negative fraction. The chain couples TRBV19 to TRBJ1-5; no firm D call. The clonotype comes from a man younger than 35 in good health. Some clones in this sample may be carry-over from other donors' samples. CDR3: CASSIPLGPPPRQPQHF. In DNA form, the CDR3 reads TGTGCCAGTAGTATACCCCTTGGGCCCCCCCCCAGGCAGCCCCAGCATTTT.